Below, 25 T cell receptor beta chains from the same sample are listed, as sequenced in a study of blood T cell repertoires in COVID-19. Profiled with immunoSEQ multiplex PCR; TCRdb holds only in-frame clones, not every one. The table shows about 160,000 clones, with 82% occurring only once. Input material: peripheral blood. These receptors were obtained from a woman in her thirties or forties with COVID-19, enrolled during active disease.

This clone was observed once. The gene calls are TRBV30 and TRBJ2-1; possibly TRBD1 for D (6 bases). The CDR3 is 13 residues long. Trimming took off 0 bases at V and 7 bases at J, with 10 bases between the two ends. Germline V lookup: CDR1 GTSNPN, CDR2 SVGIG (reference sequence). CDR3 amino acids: CAWSVGTPNEQFF. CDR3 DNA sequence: TGTGCCTGGAGTGTAGGGACACCAAATGAGCAGTTCTTC.

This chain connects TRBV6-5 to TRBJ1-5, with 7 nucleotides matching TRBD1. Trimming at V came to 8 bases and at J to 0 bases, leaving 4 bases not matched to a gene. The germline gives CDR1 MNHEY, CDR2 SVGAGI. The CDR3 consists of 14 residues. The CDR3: CASHRGTSNQPQHF. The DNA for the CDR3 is TGTGCCAGCCACAGGGGCACTAGCAATCAGCCCCAGCATTTT.

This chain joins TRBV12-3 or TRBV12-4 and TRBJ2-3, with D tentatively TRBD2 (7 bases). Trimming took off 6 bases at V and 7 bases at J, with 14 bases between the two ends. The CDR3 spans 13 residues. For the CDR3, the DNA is TGTGCCAGCAGGGGGGGGCACGGGTATACGCAGTATTTT. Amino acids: CASRGGHGYTQYF.

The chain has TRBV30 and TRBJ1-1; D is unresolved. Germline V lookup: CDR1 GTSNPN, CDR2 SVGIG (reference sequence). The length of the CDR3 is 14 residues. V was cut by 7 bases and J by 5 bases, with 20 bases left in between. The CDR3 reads CAYYEFLRGTEAFF. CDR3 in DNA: TGTGCCTACTACGAGTTCCTCAGAGGGACTGAAGCTTTCTTT.

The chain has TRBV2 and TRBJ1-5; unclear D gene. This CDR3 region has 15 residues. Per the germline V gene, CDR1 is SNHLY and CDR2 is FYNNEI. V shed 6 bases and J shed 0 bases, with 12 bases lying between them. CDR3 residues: CASRDRSGSNQPQHF. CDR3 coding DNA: TGTGCCAGCAGGGATAGATCGGGTAGCAATCAGCCCCAGCATTTT.

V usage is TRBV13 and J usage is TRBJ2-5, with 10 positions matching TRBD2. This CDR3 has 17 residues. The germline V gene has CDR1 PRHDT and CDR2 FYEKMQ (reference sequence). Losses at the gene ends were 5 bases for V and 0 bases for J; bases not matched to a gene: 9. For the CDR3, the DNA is TGTGCCAGCAGCCTCTTCACAGCGGGGGGGTACCAAGAGACCCAGTACTTC. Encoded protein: CASSLFTAGGYQETQYF.

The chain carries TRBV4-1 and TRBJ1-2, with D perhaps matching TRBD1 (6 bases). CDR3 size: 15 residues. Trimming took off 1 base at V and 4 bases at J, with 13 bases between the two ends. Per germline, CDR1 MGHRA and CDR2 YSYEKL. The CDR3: CASSQVGGPSYGYTF. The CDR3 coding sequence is TGCGCCAGCAGCCAAGTCGGGGGGCCGAGCTATGGCTACACCTTC.

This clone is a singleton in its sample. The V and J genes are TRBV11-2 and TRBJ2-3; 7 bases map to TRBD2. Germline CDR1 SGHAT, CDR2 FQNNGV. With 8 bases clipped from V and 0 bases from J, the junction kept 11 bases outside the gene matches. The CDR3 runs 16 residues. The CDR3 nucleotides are TGTGCCAGCGGCTCCGGCTGGCGGGAGAGCACAGATACGCAGTATTTT. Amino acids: CASGSGWRESTDTQYF.

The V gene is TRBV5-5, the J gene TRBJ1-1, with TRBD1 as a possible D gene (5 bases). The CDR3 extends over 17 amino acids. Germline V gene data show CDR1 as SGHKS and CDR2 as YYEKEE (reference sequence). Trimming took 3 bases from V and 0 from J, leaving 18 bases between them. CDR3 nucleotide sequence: TGTGCCAGCAGCTCGGGGGGTAGGCAGCTCATGAACACTGAAGCTTTCTTT. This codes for CASSSGGRQLMNTEAFF.

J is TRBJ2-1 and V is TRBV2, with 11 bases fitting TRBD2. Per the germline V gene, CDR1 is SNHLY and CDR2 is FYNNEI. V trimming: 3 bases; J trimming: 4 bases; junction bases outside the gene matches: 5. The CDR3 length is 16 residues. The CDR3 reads CASSEVAGGPYNEQFF. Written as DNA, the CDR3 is TGTGCCAGCAGTGAGGTAGCGGGAGGGCCTTACAATGAGCAGTTCTTC.

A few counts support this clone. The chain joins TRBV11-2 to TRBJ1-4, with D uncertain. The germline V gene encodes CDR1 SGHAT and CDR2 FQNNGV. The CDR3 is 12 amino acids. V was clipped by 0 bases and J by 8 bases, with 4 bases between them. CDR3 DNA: TGTGCCAGCAGCTTAGATCCAGAAAAACTGTTTTTT. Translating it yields CASSLDPEKLFF.

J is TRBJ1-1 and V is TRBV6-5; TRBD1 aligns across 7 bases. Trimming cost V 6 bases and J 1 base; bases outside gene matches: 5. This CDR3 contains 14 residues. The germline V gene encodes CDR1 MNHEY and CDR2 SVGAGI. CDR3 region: CASSLRDRNTEAFF. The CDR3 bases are TGTGCCAGCAGCCTCCGGGACAGGAACACTGAAGCTTTCTTT.

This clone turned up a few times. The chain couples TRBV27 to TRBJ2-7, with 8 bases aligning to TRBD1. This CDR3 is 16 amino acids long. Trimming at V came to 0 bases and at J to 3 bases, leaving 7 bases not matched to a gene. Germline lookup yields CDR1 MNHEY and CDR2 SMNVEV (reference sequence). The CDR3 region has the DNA TGTGCCAGCAGTTTATCGTTTGGACAGGGATACTACGAGCAGTACTTC. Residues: CASSLSFGQGYYEQYF.

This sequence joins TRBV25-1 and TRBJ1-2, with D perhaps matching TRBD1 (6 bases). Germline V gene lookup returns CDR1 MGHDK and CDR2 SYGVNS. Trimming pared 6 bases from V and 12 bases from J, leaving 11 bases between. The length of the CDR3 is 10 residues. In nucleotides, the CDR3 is TGTGCCAGCAGCGGGACAAGCCACACCTTC. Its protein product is CASSGTSHTF.

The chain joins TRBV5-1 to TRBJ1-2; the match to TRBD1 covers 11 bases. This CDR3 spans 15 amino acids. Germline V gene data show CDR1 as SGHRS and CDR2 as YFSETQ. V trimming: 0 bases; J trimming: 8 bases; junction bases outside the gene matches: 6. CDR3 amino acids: CASSLGVGTGGGYTF. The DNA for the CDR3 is TGCGCCAGCAGCTTGGGAGTAGGGACAGGGGGAGGCTACACCTTC.

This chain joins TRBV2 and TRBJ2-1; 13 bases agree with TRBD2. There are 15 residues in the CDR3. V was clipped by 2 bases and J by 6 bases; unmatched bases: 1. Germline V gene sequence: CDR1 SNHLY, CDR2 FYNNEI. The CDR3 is CASSERTSGGNEQFF. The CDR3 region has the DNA TGTGCCAGCAGTGAAAGGACTAGCGGGGGCAATGAGCAGTTCTTC.

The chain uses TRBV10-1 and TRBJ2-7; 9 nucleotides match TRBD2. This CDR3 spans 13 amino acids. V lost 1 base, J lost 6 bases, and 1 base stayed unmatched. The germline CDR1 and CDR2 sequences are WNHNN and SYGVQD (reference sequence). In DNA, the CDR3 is TGCGCCAGCAGTGAGTATAGCGGGGGCGAGCAGTACTTC. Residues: CASSEYSGGEQYF.

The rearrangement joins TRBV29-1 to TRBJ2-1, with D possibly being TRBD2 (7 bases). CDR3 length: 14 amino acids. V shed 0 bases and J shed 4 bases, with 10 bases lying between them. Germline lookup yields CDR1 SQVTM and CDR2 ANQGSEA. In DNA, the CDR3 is TGCAGCGTTGAAGAGGGGGGGGCTTACAATGAGCAGTTCTTC. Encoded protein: CSVEEGGAYNEQFF.

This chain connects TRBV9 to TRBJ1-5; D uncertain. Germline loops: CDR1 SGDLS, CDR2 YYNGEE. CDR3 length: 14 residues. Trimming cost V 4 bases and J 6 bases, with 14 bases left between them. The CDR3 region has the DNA TGTGCCAGCAGCTTCGACCCTTCGGGTCAGCCCCAGCATTTT. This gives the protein CASSFDPSGQPQHF. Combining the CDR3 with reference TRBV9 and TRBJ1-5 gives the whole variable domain DSGVTQTPKHLITATGQRVTLRCSPRSGDLSVYWYQQSLDQGLQFLIQYYNGEERAKGNILERFSAQQFPDLHSELNLSSLELGDSALYFCASSFDPSGQPQHFGDGTRLSIL.

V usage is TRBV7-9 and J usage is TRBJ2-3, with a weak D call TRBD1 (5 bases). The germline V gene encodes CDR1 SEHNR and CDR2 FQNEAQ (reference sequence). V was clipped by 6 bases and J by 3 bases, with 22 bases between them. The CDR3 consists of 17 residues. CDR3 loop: CASSRPLGQSRTDTQYF. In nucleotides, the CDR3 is TGTGCCAGCAGTCGCCCTCTGGGGCAGAGTCGGACAGATACGCAGTATTTT.

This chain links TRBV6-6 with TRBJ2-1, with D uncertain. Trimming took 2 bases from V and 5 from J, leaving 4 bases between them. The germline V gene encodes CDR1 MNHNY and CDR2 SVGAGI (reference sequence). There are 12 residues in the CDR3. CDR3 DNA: TGTGCCAGCAGTTACCGGGACAATGAGCAGTTCTTC. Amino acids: CASSYRDNEQFF.

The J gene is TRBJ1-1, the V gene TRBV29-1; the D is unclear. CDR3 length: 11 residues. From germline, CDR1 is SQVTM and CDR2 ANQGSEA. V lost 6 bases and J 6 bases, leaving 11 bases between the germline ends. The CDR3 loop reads CSVIGRAEAFF. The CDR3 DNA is TGCAGCGTCATCGGTCGGGCTGAAGCTTTCTTT.

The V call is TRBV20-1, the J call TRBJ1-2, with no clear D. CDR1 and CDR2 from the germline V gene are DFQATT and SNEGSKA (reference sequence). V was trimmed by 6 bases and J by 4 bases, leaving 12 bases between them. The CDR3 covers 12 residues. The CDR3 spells CSASSGSYGYTF. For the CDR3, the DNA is TGCAGTGCCAGTTCCGGGAGCTATGGCTACACCTTC.

CDR3 sequence reads: CASSLWRAGFGELFF. The DNA for the CDR3 is TGTGCCAGCAGCTTATGGAGGGCAGGCTTTGGGGAGCTGTTTTTT. The chain carries TRBV7-2 and TRBJ2-2, with a possible D match to TRBD2 (6 bases). The CDR3 totals 15 residues. Germline-derived CDR1 and CDR2 are SGHTA and FQGNSA. The V gene lost 2 bases and the J gene lost 8 bases, with 15 bases spanning the gap.

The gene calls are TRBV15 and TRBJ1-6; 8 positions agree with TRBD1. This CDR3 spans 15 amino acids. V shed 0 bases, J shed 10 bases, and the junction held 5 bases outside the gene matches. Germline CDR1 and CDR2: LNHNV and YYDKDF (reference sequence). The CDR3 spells CATSRDRQGASPLHF. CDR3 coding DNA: TGTGCCACCAGCAGAGATCGGCAGGGGGCCTCACCCCTCCACTTT.